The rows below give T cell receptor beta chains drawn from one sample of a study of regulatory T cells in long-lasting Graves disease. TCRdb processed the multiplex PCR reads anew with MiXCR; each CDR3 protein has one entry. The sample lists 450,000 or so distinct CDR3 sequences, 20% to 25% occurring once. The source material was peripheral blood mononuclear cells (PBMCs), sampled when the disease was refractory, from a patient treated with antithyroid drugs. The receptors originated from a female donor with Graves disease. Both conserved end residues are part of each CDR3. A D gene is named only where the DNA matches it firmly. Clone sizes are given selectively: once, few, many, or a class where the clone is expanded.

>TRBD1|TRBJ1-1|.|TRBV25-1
TGTGCCAGCAGGGCGGACAGGGGCCAAAACACTGAAGCTTTCTTT
CASRADRGQNTEAFF
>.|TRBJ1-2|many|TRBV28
TGTGCCAGCAGTTCCTCTCCTGGCTACACCTTC
CASSSSPGYTF
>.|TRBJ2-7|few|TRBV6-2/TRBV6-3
TGTGCCAGCAGTTACTCGATCCGGGGAGGTTCCTACGAGCAGTACTTC
CASSYSIRGGSYEQYF
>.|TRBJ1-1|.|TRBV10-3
TGTGCCATCAGTGAGCTAGGGACTCCCGGGGGGACTGAAGCTTTCTTT
CAISELGTPGGTEAFF
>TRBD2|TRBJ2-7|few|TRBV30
TGTGCCTGGAGAAAAAGGCGGGAAGATAGCGGGAGGGCCGGCGAGCAGTACTTC
CAWRKRREDSGRAGEQYF
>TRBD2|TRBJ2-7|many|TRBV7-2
TGTGCCAGCAGCTTAACTAGCGGGGTAACCTACGAGCAGTACTTC
CASSLTSGVTYEQYF
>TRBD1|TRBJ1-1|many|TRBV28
TGTGCCAGCAGTTCCGGGGACAGGGCGAACACTGAAGCTTTCTTT
CASSSGDRANTEAFF
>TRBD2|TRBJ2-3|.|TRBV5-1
TGCGCCAGCAGTCGGACTAGCGGGAGAACGCCAGATACGCAGTATTTT
CASSRTSGRTPDTQYF
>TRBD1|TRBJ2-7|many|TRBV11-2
TGTGCCAGCAGGGACAGGGGAGCTTACGAGCAGTACTTC
CASRDRGAYEQYF
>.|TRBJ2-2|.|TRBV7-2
TGTGCCAGCAGCACCCCCAGCGGGAACACCGGGGAGCTGTTTTTT
CASSTPSGNTGELFF
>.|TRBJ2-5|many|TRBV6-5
TGTGCCAGCAGTTTTGGGGATAGCAGAGAGACCCAGTACTTC
CASSFGDSRETQYF
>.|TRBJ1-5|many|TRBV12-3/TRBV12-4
TGTGCCAGCAGACGGCGTAGCAATCAGCCCCAGCATTTT
CASRRRSNQPQHF
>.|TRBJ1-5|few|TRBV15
TGTGCCACCACCACATCTATGGGGGGTTCACAGCCCCAGCATTTT
CATTTSMGGSQPQHF
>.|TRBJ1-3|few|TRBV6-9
TGTGCCAGCAGTTACTACGCTCGGAGCTCTGGAAACACCATATATTTT
CASSYYARSSGNTIYF
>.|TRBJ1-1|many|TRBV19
TGTGCCAGTAGTATTGGGGACAAGACTTTCTTT
CASSIGDKTFF
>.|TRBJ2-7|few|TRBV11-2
TGTGCCAGCAGCGTCGGGCCTAATTCCTACGAGCAGTACTTC
CASSVGPNSYEQYF
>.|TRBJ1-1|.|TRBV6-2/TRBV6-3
TGTGCCAGCAGTTACCCCGGGGGTATCACTGAAGCTTTCTTT
CASSYPGGITEAFF
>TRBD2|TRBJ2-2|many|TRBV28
TGTGCCAGCACGACTCCCGGGAGGGCCTATACCGGGGAGCTGTTTTTT
CASTTPGRAYTGELFF
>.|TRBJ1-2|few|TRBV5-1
TGCGCCAGCAGCTTGCTATCCGGCCCTCTCTATGGCTACACCTTC
CASSLLSGPLYGYTF
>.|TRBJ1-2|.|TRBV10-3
TGTGCCATCAGTGATGGCCCTTGGGGGCACAAAGGCTACACCTTC
CAISDGPWGHKGYTF
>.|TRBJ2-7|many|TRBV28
TGTGCCAGCACCCTTTTAGCAGCGCCCCTGGAGCAGTACTTC
CASTLLAAPLEQYF
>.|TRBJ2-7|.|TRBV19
TGTGCCAGTAGTATACATCGGGACACCTCCCCCCACGAGCAGTACTTC
CASSIHRDTSPHEQYF
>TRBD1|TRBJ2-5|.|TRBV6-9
TGTGCCAGCAGTTACTTAGGAGACAGGGGAAAGACCCAGTACTTC
CASSYLGDRGKTQYF
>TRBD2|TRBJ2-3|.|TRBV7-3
TGTGCCAGCAGCTTAACACAGCGGGAGGGGGATACGCAGTATTTT
CASSLTQREGDTQYF
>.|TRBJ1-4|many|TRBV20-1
TGCAGTGCGCCAAATGAAAAACTGTTTTTT
CSAPNEKLFF
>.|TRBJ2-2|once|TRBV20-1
TGCAGTGCTAGTAGCAACTACTACACCGGGGAGCTGTTTTTT
CSASSNYYTGELFF
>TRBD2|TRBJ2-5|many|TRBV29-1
TGCAGCGTCCTAGCGGGATCTGAGACCCAGTACTTC
CSVLAGSETQYF
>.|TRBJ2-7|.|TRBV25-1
TGTGCCAGCAGACCTGAAACAGGGATATACGAGCAGTACTTC
CASRPETGIYEQYF
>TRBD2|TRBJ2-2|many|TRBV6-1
TGTGCCAGCAGCTCCGGGGGGGGAGGCAACACCGGGGAGCTGTTTTTT
CASSSGGGGNTGELFF
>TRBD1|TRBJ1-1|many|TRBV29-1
TGCAGCGTTTTCGCGGAGGACAGGGCAAACACTGAAGCTTTCTTT
CSVFAEDRANTEAFF
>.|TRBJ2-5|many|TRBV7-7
TGTGCTAGCAGCTTAAATCCATCGGAGACCCAGTACTTC
CASSLNPSETQYF
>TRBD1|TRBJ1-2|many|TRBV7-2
TGTGCCAGCAGCCCCGAGGTGGGGGGACAGCTCTATGGCTACACCTTC
CASSPEVGGQLYGYTF
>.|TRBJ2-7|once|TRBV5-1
TGCGCCAGCATGGACACCTCCTACGAGCAGTACTTC
CASMDTSYEQYF
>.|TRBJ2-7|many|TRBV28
TGTGCCAGCAGCCGGAATCTACGATTCTACGAGCAGTACTTC
CASSRNLRFYEQYF
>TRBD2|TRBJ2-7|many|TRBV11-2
TGTGCCAGCAGCTCCCTAGCGGGTAAATTATACGAGCAGTACTTC
CASSSLAGKLYEQYF
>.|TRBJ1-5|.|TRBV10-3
TGTGCCATCAGTGTGTTAGGAACCAATCAGCCCCAGCATTTT
CAISVLGTNQPQHF
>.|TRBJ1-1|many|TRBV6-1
TGTGCCAGCAGTAGAAGCAGCACTGAAGCTTTCTTT
CASSRSSTEAFF
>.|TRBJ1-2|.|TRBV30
TGTGCCTGGAGTGTTGGGGGTGAAAACTATGGCTACACCTTC
CAWSVGGENYGYTF
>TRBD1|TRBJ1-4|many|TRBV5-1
TGCGCCAGCAGCCGGAACACAGGGGAAGGGGAAAAACTGTTTTTT
CASSRNTGEGEKLFF
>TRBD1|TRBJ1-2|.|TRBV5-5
TGTGCCAGCAGCTCACCCGCGACAGGGGGCCTCTATGGCTACACCTTC
CASSSPATGGLYGYTF
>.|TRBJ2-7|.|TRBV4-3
TGCGCCAGCAGCCAGCTCCTAGGGAACTACGAGCAGTACTTC
CASSQLLGNYEQYF
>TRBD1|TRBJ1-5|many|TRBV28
TGTGCCAGCAGCTCAGACAGGGGGCCTGGTCAGCCCCAGCATTTT
CASSSDRGPGQPQHF
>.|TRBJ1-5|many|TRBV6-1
TGTGCCAGCACGGTCCGCGATCAGCCCCAGCATTTT
CASTVRDQPQHF
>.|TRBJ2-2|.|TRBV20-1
TGCAGTGCTAGAGACAGGGAGGAGAACACCGGGGAGCTGTTTTTT
CSARDREENTGELFF
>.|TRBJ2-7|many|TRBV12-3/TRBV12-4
TGTGCCAGCAGTTTAGCGGGATTCACCGAGCAGTACTTC
CASSLAGFTEQYF
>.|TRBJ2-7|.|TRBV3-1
TGTGCCAGCAGCCCGGGACACGGAAACGAGCAGTACTTC
CASSPGHGNEQYF
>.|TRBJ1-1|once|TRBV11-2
TGTGCCAGCAGCTTCGGGCTAAACGCTGAAGCTTTCTTT
CASSFGLNAEAFF
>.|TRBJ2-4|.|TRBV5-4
TGTGCCAGCAGCCTAAGGACGGACCTAGCCAAAAACATTCAGTACTTC
CASSLRTDLAKNIQYF
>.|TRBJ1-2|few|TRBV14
TGTGCCAGCAGCCAAGCAGAGACGGGCTACTATGGCTACACCTTC
CASSQAETGYYGYTF
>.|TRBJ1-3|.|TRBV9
TGTGCCAGCAGCGTAGGGTGGTTGAGCTCTGGAAACACCATATATTTT
CASSVGWLSSGNTIYF
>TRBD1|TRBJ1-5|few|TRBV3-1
TGTGCCAGCAGCCGGGGGACAGACAATCAGCCCCAGCATTTT
CASSRGTDNQPQHF
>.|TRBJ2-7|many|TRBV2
TGTGCCAGCAGTGAAGTCGCCGTAGCCTACGAGCAGTACTTC
CASSEVAVAYEQYF
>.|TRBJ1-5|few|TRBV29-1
TGCAGCGTTGGCCACGATCAGCCCCAGCATTTT
CSVGHDQPQHF
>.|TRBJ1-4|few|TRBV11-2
TGTGCCAGCAACTATATGGGGGGGGGGGCGGATGAAAAACTGTTTTTT
CASNYMGGGADEKLFF
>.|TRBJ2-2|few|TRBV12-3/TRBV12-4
TGTGCCAGCAGTTTGGGAGATTCCGGGGAGCTGTTTTTT
CASSLGDSGELFF
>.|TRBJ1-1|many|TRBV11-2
TGTGCCAGCAGCTTACAGACGGGAGAAGCTTTCTTT
CASSLQTGEAFF
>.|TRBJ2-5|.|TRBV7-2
TGTGCCAGCAGCTCCGGGTCAGCCCAAGAGACCCAGTACTTC
CASSSGSAQETQYF
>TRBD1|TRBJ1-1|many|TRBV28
TGTGCCAGCACCTTGACAGGGGTTAGGGGTCTAAACACTGAAGCTTTCTTT
CASTLTGVRGLNTEAFF
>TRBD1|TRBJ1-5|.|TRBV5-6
TGTGCCAGCAGCTTGTTGGATTCCAGGGGGCGAAACCAGCCCCAGCATTTT
CASSLLDSRGRNQPQHF
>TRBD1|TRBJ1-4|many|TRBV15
TGTGCCACCAGCAACCTGAGGGGGCCTGAGGAAAAACTGTTTTTT
CATSNLRGPEEKLFF